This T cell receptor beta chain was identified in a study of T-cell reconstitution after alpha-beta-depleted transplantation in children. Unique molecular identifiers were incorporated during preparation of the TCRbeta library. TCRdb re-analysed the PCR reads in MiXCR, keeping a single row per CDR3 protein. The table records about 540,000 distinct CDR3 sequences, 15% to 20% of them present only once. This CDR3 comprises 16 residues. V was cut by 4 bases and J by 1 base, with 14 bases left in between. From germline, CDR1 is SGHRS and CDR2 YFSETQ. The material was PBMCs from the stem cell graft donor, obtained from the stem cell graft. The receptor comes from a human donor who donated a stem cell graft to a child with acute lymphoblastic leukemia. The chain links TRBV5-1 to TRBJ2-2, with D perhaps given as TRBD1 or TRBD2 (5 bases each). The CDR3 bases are TGCGCCAGCAGCCCCGGGGCAGGGCGGAACACCGGGGAGCTGTTTTTT. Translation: CASSPGAGRNTGELFF.